The clone carrying this T cell receptor beta chain has just a few counts. The data derive from a study of blood T cell repertoires in COVID-19. Overall study: The United States, Italy and Spain provided the acute and convalescent COVID-19 samples. Sample material is recorded as cDNA or gDNA derived from T cells, B-cell-depleted T cells, or PBMCs.

Original methodology: Cell counts per sample came from amplifying reference gene primers. Generated by immunoSEQ multiplex PCR, the TCRdb table keeps only in-frame clones and is missing some. Clone size and the V and J calls come from that table; the DNA yielded D and trimming. Here the sample spans around 80,000 clones, roughly 87% being singletons. CDR3 size: 17 residues. Looked up from germline, CDR1 is KGHSH and CDR2 is LQKENI. J was trimmed by 7 bases and V by 3 bases; bases with no gene match: 14. V gene TRBV18 combines with J gene TRBJ1-2, with 10 bases fitting TRBD1. Sequenced material: peripheral blood. This receptor was obtained from a man at least 80 years old with acute or convalescent COVID-19. This CDR3 is CASSPPETGGRGFGYTF. CDR3 sequence (DNA): TGTGCCAGCTCACCTCCGGAGACAGGGGGCCGAGGATTTGGCTACACCTTC.